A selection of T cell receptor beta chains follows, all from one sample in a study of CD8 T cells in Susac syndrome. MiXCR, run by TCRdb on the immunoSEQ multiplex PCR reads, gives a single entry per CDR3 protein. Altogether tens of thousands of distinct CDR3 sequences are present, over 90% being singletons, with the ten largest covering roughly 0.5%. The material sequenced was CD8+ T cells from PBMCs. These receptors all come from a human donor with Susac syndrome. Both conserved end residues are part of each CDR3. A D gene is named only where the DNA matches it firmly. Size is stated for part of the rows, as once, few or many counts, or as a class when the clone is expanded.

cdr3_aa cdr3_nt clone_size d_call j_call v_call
CSVGQSFDGYTF TGCAGCGTTGGACAGTCATTCGATGGCTACACCTTC NA NA TRBJ1-2 TRBV29-1
CASGPDTQYF TGTGCCAGCGGCCCAGATACGCAGTATTTT NA NA TRBJ2-3 TRBV12-3/TRBV12-4
CASSQVASGSLREQFF TGTGCCAGCAGCCAAGTAGCTAGCGGGAGTCTAAGGGAGCAGTTCTTC once TRBD2 TRBJ2-1 TRBV14
CSAEGGTSYEQYF TGCAGTGCTGAAGGGGGTACCTCCTACGAGCAGTACTTC once NA TRBJ2-7 TRBV20-1
CASSPSGLNTEAFF TGTGCTAGCAGCCCATCAGGGCTGAACACTGAAGCTTTCTTT NA NA TRBJ1-1 TRBV7-7
CAIMNSPTGSSGANVLTF TGTGCCATCATGAATTCCCCCACAGGGAGCTCTGGGGCCAACGTCCTGACTTTC NA NA TRBJ2-6 TRBV10-3
CSASPVASSTDTQYF TGCAGTGCTAGCCCTGTGGCTAGCAGCACAGATACGCAGTATTTT NA NA TRBJ2-3 TRBV20-1
CASPKENTGELFF TGTGCCAGCCCCAAGGAAAACACCGGGGAGCTGTTTTTT NA NA TRBJ2-2 TRBV11-2
CASSDREADEQYF TGTGCCAGCAGTGACCGGGAGGCTGACGAGCAGTACTTC NA TRBD2 TRBJ2-7 TRBV2
CSARVWQTITDTQYF TGCAGTGCTAGAGTATGGCAGACCATCACAGATACGCAGTATTTT NA NA TRBJ2-3 TRBV20-1
CASSSRLAGEPYEQYF TGTGCCAGCAGTTCCCGATTAGCGGGAGAACCCTACGAGCAGTACTTC once TRBD2 TRBJ2-7 TRBV27
CAWSLSGAYREPQHF TGTGCCTGGAGTCTCTCAGGGGCTTACCGGGAGCCCCAGCATTTT NA NA TRBJ1-5 TRBV30
CASSLLSPPGVVYEQYF TGCGCCAGCAGCTTGTTAAGTCCACCGGGAGTGGTCTACGAGCAGTACTTC NA NA TRBJ2-7 TRBV5-1
CASSSPDRGWPDTQYF TGTGCCAGCAGTTCGCCGGACAGGGGGTGGCCAGATACGCAGTATTTT NA TRBD1 TRBJ2-3 TRBV28
CASSRGTGEDTQYF TGCGCCAGCAGCCGAGGCACAGGGGAAGATACGCAGTATTTT NA TRBD1 TRBJ2-3 TRBV4-3
CSVGGNYEQYF TGCAGCGTTGGCGGCAACTACGAGCAGTACTTC NA NA TRBJ2-7 TRBV29-1
CASSQGPGLADEQYF TGCGCCAGCAGCCAAGGACCGGGACTAGCTGACGAGCAGTACTTC once TRBD2 TRBJ2-7 TRBV4-1
CSARPTGGYQETQYF TGCAGTGCCCGGCCTACCGGAGGGTACCAAGAGACCCAGTACTTC NA NA TRBJ2-5 TRBV20-1
CASRRTGRNQPQHF TGTGCCAGCAGGCGGACAGGTCGCAATCAGCCCCAGCATTTT NA TRBD1 TRBJ1-5 TRBV6-5
CATSRTLDNEQFF TGTGCCACCAGCAGGACCCTAGACAATGAGCAGTTCTTC once NA TRBJ2-1 TRBV15
CASSGGLDPGNNEQFF TGCGCCAGCAGCGGAGGTTTGGACCCCGGAAACAATGAGCAGTTCTTC NA NA TRBJ2-1 TRBV5-1
CSARVGWRSPTMEETQYF TGCAGTGCTAGAGTTGGTTGGCGGTCGCCCACGATGGAAGAGACCCAGTACTTC NA NA TRBJ2-5 TRBV20-1
CASSAVAGGRYQETQYF TGCGCCAGCAGCGCCGTTGCGGGAGGACGGTACCAAGAGACCCAGTACTTC NA TRBD2 TRBJ2-5 TRBV4-1
CSVELFGNTEAFF TGCAGCGTTGAACTATTTGGTAATACTGAAGCTTTCTTT NA NA TRBJ1-1 TRBV29-1
CASSRNSGSGENIQYF TGTGCCAGCAGCCGTAATAGCGGGAGCGGAGAAAACATTCAGTACTTC few TRBD2 TRBJ2-4 TRBV7-2
CASSWGVDYEQYF TGTGCCAGCAGCTGGGGAGTTGACTACGAGCAGTACTTC NA NA TRBJ2-7 TRBV5-4
CASSLYGTQYF TGTGCCAGCAGCTTATATGGGACCCAGTACTTC NA NA TRBJ2-5 TRBV11-2
CATSEGTSTAEQFF TGTGCCACCAGTGAAGGGACTTCGACCGCGGAGCAGTTCTTC once NA TRBJ2-1 TRBV24-1
CASSYSVAGRYEGYGYEQYF TGTGCCAGCAGTTACTCGGTAGCGGGACGTTACGAGGGGTATGGATACGAGCAGTACTTC NA TRBD2 TRBJ2-7 TRBV6-5
CSVTGGVEYGYTF TGCAGCGTGACAGGGGGCGTAGAGTATGGCTACACCTTC NA TRBD1 TRBJ1-2 TRBV29-1
CASSDIAGAHNEQFF TGTGCCAGCAGCGACATAGCGGGAGCCCACAATGAGCAGTTCTTC once TRBD2 TRBJ2-1 TRBV12-3/TRBV12-4
CASSLAPRGETSGQYF TGTGCCAGCAGCTTAGCCCCACGGGGGGAGACTAGTGGGCAGTACTTC NA TRBD2 TRBJ2-7 TRBV7-9
CASSQDVVSTDTQYF TGTGCCAGCAGCCAAGATGTTGTTTCCACAGATACGCAGTATTTT once NA TRBJ2-3 TRBV4-2
CASRDTSGSPEQFF TGTGCCAGTAGAGACACTAGCGGGAGTCCTGAGCAGTTCTTC NA TRBD2 TRBJ2-1 TRBV19
CSVEGGDTYGYTF TGCAGCGTTGAAGGGGGGGACACCTATGGCTACACCTTC NA NA TRBJ1-2 TRBV29-1
CSARSGRAPYYEQYF TGCAGTGCCCGTAGCGGGAGGGCCCCCTACTACGAGCAGTACTTC NA TRBD2 TRBJ2-7 TRBV20-1
CAWTSGTRGNTGELFF TGTGCCTGGACTAGCGGGACGAGGGGGAACACCGGGGAGCTGTTTTTT NA TRBD2 TRBJ2-2 TRBV30
CASSLEGSGSSYNEQFF TGCGCCAGCAGCTTGGAAGGTAGCGGGAGCTCCTACAATGAGCAGTTCTTC NA TRBD2 TRBJ2-1 TRBV5-1
CASSYGADPPGEQYF TGTGCCAGCAGTTATGGTGCGGACCCGCCGGGCGAGCAGTACTTC NA NA TRBJ2-7 TRBV6-6
CASSLGRLEQYF TGTGCCAGCAGCTTGGGACGCCTCGAGCAGTACTTC NA NA TRBJ2-7 TRBV11-2
CASSLIEDNEQFF TGTGCCAGCAGCTTAATCGAAGACAATGAGCAGTTCTTC NA NA TRBJ2-1 TRBV7-9
CASSIGPDNEQFF TGTGCCAGTAGTATAGGCCCGGACAATGAGCAGTTCTTC NA NA TRBJ2-1 TRBV19
CASSPPRGQETQYF TGTGCCAGCAGCCCCCCGCGAGGCCAAGAGACCCAGTACTTC NA NA TRBJ2-5 TRBV7-9
CASSMAVQNYGYTF TGTGCCAGTAGTATGGCAGTACAGAACTATGGCTACACCTTC NA NA TRBJ1-2 TRBV19
CASSLGSYSTYEQYF TGTGCCAGCAGCTTGGGCAGTTACTCGACCTACGAGCAGTACTTC once NA TRBJ2-7 TRBV5-6
CASSGLGGIYGYTF TGTGCCAGCAGCGGCTTAGGGGGAATCTATGGCTACACCTTC NA NA TRBJ1-2 TRBV13
CASSQDGLAGETYGYTF TGCGCCAGCAGCCAAGACGGTCTTGCAGGGGAGACCTATGGCTACACCTTC once NA TRBJ1-2 TRBV4-1
CASSVSGNTLEQYF TGTGCCAGCAGTGTTAGCGGGAATACTCTCGAGCAGTACTTC once TRBD2 TRBJ2-7 TRBV12-3/TRBV12-4